A single sample gave rise to the 18 T cell receptor beta chains below, sequenced in a study of cytomegalovirus exposure and HLA in healthy donors. Both 60 Vbeta primers and 13 Jbeta primers went into the PCR. Here immunoSEQ multiplex PCR was the method, and the copy in TCRdb shows in-frame clones only, minus some. Altogether 100,000 to 150,000 clones are present, about 85% being singletons, with the ten largest covering over 1.5%. Sequencing used PBMCs. The origin of the receptors is a boy under 18 in good health and CMV-seronegative.

This clone was found once. V is TRBV29-1 and J is TRBJ1-1, with D possibly being TRBD1 (6 bases). Trimming cost V 7 bases and J 3 bases, with 21 bases left between them. Germline CDR1 SQVTM, CDR2 ANQGSEA. This CDR3 is built from 15 residues. The CDR3 region is CSAVLEGEGYTEAFF. The CDR3 DNA reads as TGCAGCGCCGTACTTGAGGGGGAGGGATACACTGAAGCTTTCTTT.

This clone turned up a few times. The V call is TRBV5-4, the J call TRBJ1-6; TRBD1 agrees at 9 bases. CDR3 length: 16 amino acids. Germline values: CDR1 SGHNT, CDR2 YYREEE (reference sequence). The V gene end was trimmed by 10 bases and the J gene end by 4 bases; junction bases not matched to a gene: 12. The CDR3, as DNA: TGTGCCGTCCAACAGGGGGCCCAACTATATAATTCACCCCTCCACTTT. Translated, it gives CAVQQGAQLYNSPLHF.

V gene TRBV19 combines with J gene TRBJ1-1, with 7 bases identical to TRBD1. Germline assignment: CDR1 LNHDA and CDR2 SQIVND (reference sequence). The CDR3 is 14 amino acids. With 3 bases clipped from V and 7 bases from J, the junction kept 8 bases outside the gene matches. The CDR3 spells CASSMIPGQREAFF. The CDR3 DNA reads as TGTGCCAGTAGTATGATCCCGGGACAGCGTGAAGCTTTCTTT.

This clone turned up a few times. The chain carries TRBV19 and TRBJ1-1; possible D gene TRBD1, 5 bases. This CDR3 is built from 16 residues. V shed 3 bases and J shed 0 bases, with 14 bases lying between them. Germline CDR1 LNHDA, CDR2 SQIVND (reference sequence). CDR3 in amino acids: CASSIGAGRVNTEAFF. As DNA, the CDR3 is TGTGCCAGTAGTATTGGAGCGGGGCGGGTGAACACTGAAGCTTTCTTT.

The rearrangement links TRBV7-2 to TRBJ2-1, with TRBD1 identical over 7 bases. The trim removed 5 bases at V and 6 bases at J, leaving 7 bases unmatched. Germline V gene sequence: CDR1 SGHTA, CDR2 FQGNSA. This CDR3 region has 14 residues. CDR3 residues: CASSLDRASNEQFF. The CDR3 nucleotides are TGTGCCAGCAGCCTAGACAGGGCGAGCAATGAGCAGTTCTTC.

The rearrangement joins TRBV7-9 to TRBJ1-1; TRBD1 matches 10 bases. Germline V gene lookup returns CDR1 SEHNR and CDR2 FQNEAQ (reference sequence). This CDR3 has 15 amino acids. The ends lost 5 bases at V and 11 bases at J; junction bases unmatched: 14. The CDR3 is CASSEQTGGSFVAFF. The DNA for the CDR3 is TGTGCCAGCAGCGAACAGACAGGGGGCAGTTTTGTGGCTTTCTTT.

V is TRBV15 and J is TRBJ1-3; D is unresolved. CDR1 LNHNV and CDR2 YYDKDF come from the germline V gene (reference sequence). CDR3 length equals 13 residues. V was clipped by 6 bases and J by 0 bases, with 6 bases between them. Here the CDR3 reads CATRHFSGNTIYF. The CDR3 nucleotides read TGTGCCACCAGGCACTTCTCTGGAAACACCATATATTTT. The full variable domain, with the rest looked up from reference TRBV15 and TRBJ1-3, is DAMVIQNPRYQVTQFGKPVTLSCSQTLNHNVMYWYQQKSSQAPKLLFHYYDKDFNNEADTPDNFQSRRPNTSFCFLDIRSPGLGDTAMYLCATRHFSGNTIYFGEGSWLTVV.

This chain uses TRBV7-9 with TRBJ2-2; 8 positions match TRBD1. The germline V gene encodes CDR1 SEHNR and CDR2 FQNEAQ (reference sequence). The ends lost 4 bases at V and 5 bases at J; junction bases unmatched: 9. The CDR3 has 16 residues. CDR3: CASSSKGQGLTGELFF. CDR3 bases: TGTGCCAGCAGCTCGAAAGGACAGGGCTTGACCGGGGAGCTGTTTTTT.

The chain links TRBV30 to TRBJ2-1; D is unclear. The length of the CDR3 is 12 residues. Trimming removed 5 bases at V and 4 bases at J, with 9 bases between. CDR1 GTSNPN and CDR2 SVGIG come from the germline V gene (reference sequence). The CDR3 loop reads CAWRYSYNEQFF. In DNA, the CDR3 is TGTGCCTGGCGGTACAGTTACAATGAGCAGTTCTTC. Based on the CDR3 plus reference TRBV30 and TRBJ2-1, the full variable domain is SQTIHQWPATLVQPVGSPLSLECTVEGTSNPNLYWYRQAAGRGLQLLFYSVGIGQISSEVPQNLSASRPQDRQFILSSKKLLLSDSGFYLCAWRYSYNEQFFGPGTRLTVL.

The V and J genes are TRBV9 and TRBJ2-5; TRBD2 matches 8 bases. Germline lookup yields CDR1 SGDLS and CDR2 YYNGEE. V shed 3 bases, J shed 7 bases, and the junction held 5 bases outside the gene matches. CDR3 length equals 13 residues. The CDR3 DNA reads TGTGCCAGCAGCGCGGGGGGGGCCGGGACCCAGTACTTC. It encodes CASSAGGAGTQYF.

The CDR3 spells CASSYSGRGYYEQYF. The CDR3 DNA reads as TGTGCCAGCAGTTACTCCGGGAGGGGATACTACGAGCAGTACTTC. The chain carries TRBV6-5 and TRBJ2-7, with 8 bases that match TRBD2. The CDR3 loop spans 15 amino acids. CDR1 and CDR2 (germline): MNHEY, SVGAGI. Trimming at V came to 0 bases and at J to 3 bases, leaving 4 bases not matched to a gene.

Worth noting for this clone: At one of its ends the junction is not consistent with the germline gene, which may arise from a read error. The chain couples TRBV7-7 to TRBJ2-5, with TRBD1 matching 9 bases. This CDR3 is built from 16 residues. CDR1 is SSHAT and CDR2 is FNYEAQ in the germline V gene (reference sequence). CDR3 sequence: CASSLGQGTGIETQYF. CDR3 DNA: TGTGCTAGCAGCTTAGGCCAGGGGACAGGGATAGAGACCCAGTACTTC.

The chain links TRBV4-1 to TRBJ2-1; the match to TRBD2 covers 8 bases. The CDR3 runs 17 residues. J lost 6 bases, V lost 5 bases, and 15 bases had no gene match. Per the germline V gene, CDR1 is MGHRA and CDR2 is YSYEKL. The CDR3 DNA reads as TGCGCCAGCAGCTATATTATGGGGGGACTAGAGTTCAATGAGCAGTTCTTC. It translates to CASSYIMGGLEFNEQFF.

The chain employs TRBV19 and TRBJ2-1; 7 positions match TRBD2. The V gene's germline CDR1 is LNHDA and CDR2 SQIVND (reference sequence). V lost 4 bases and J lost 7; bases outside the gene matches: 4. The CDR3 sequence is 13 residues long. CDR3 sequence reads: CASSRLAENEQFF. The CDR3 nucleotides read TGTGCCAGTAGTAGGCTAGCGGAGAATGAGCAGTTCTTC.

The chain employs TRBV5-5 and TRBJ1-3, with a possible D match to TRBD1 (5 bases). CDR3 length: 15 residues. The germline V gene has CDR1 SGHKS and CDR2 YYEKEE (reference sequence). Trimming cost V 4 bases and J 4 bases, with 15 bases left between them. CDR3 DNA sequence: TGTGCCAGCAGCCGTACGGCGGGGCCCGGAAACACCATATATTTT. As protein: CASSRTAGPGNTIYF. Full variable domain (rest looked up from reference TRBV5-5 and TRBJ1-3): DAGVTQSPTHLIKTRGQQVTLRCSPISGHKSVSWYQQVLGQGPQFIFQYYEKEERGRGNFPDRFSARQFPNYSSELNVNALLLGDSALYLCASSRTAGPGNTIYFGEGSWLTVV.

This sequence joins TRBV15 and TRBJ2-1; D perhaps matches TRBD1 (6 bases). Trimming shortened V by 2 bases and J by 7 bases, and 9 bases separated the two germline ends. This CDR3 has 13 amino acids. The germline V gene encodes CDR1 LNHNV and CDR2 YYDKDF (reference sequence). This CDR3 is CATSRPQGNEQFF. In DNA, the CDR3 is TGTGCCACCAGCAGACCACAGGGTAATGAGCAGTTCTTC.

About this clone: Germline is not matched at one junction end, which may reflect a read error. As DNA, the CDR3 is TGTGCCAGCAGGGAAGGGCAAGGGGCTAGCGGGAGGAACTACAATGAGCAGTTCTTC. It is translated as CASREGQGASGRNYNEQFF. This chain joins TRBV2 and TRBJ2-1; 11 bases agree with TRBD2. There are 19 residues in the CDR3. CDR1 is SNHLY and CDR2 is FYNNEI in the germline V gene. Drawing the rest from reference TRBV2 and TRBJ2-1, the complete variable domain is EPEVTQTPSHQVTQMGQEVILRCVPISNHLYFYWYRQILGQKVEFLVSFYNNEISEKSEIFDDQFSVERPDGSNFTLKIRSTKLEDSAMYFCASREGQGASGRNYNEQFFGPGTRLTVL.

This chain joins TRBV2 and TRBJ2-1; 8 bases match TRBD2. Germline lookup yields CDR1 SNHLY and CDR2 FYNNEI. The V and J ends lost 6 bases and 10 bases, in that order; junction bases with no gene match: 8. The length of the CDR3 is 13 residues. Here the CDR3 reads CASRSRAGVEQFF. CDR3 sequence (DNA): TGTGCCAGCAGAAGCCGAGCGGGAGTCGAGCAGTTCTTC.